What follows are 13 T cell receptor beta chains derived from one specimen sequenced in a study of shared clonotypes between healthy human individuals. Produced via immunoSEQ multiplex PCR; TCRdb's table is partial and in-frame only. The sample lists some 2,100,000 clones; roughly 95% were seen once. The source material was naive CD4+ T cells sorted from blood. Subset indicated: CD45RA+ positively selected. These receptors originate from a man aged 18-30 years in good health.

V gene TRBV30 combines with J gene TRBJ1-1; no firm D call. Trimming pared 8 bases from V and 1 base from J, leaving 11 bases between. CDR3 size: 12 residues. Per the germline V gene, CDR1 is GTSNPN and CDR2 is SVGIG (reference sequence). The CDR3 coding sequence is TGTGCCGTCTTCCCCGGGAACACTGAAGCTTTCTTT. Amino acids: CAVFPGNTEAFF.

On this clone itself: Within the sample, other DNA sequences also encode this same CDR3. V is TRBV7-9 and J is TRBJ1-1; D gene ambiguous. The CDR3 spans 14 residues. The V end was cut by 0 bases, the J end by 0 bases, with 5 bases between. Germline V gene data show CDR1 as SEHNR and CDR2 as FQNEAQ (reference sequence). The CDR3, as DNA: TGTGCCAGCAGCTTAGCCGTTTTGAACACTGAAGCTTTCTTT. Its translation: CASSLAVLNTEAFF.

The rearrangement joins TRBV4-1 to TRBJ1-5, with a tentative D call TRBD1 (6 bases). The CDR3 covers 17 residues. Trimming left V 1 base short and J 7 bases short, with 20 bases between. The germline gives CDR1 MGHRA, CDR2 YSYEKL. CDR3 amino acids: CASSQGLQGGLKQPQHF. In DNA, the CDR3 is TGCGCCAGCAGCCAAGGTCTTCAAGGGGGGCTTAAACAGCCCCAGCATTTT.

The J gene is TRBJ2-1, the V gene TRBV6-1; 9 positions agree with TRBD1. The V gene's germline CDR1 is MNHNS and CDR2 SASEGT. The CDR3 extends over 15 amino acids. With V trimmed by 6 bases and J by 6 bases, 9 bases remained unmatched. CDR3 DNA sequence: TGTGCCAGCAGACGGGACAGGGTCGGGGTCAATGAGCAGTTCTTC. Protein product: CASRRDRVGVNEQFF.

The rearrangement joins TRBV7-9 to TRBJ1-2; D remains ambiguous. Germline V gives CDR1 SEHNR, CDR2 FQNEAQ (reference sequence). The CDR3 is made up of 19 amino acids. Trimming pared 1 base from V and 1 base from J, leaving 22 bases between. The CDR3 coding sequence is TGTGCCAGCAGCTTAGTCCGAATTAGCGGGCCCCTTTATAACTATGGCTACACCTTC. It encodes CASSLVRISGPLYNYGYTF.

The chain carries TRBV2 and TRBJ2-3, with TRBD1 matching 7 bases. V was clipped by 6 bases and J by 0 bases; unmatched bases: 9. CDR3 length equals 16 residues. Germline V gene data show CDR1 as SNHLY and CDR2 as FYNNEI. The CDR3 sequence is CASRPTGVASTDTQYF. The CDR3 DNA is TGTGCCAGCAGACCAACAGGGGTGGCTAGCACAGATACGCAGTATTTT.

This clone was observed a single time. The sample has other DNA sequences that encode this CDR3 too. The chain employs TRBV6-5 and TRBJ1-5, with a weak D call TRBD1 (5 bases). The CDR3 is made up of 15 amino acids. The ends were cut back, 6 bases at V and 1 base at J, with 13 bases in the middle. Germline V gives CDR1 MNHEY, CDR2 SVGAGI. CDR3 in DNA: TGTGCCAGCAGGGGCGCGGGGGGAAGCAATCAGCCCCAGCATTTT. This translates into CASRGAGGSNQPQHF.

The CDR3 DNA is TGCAGCGTTACCCGGGGGGCCGGGTCCTACAATGAGCAGTTCTTC. Residues: CSVTRGAGSYNEQFF. The chain joins TRBV29-1 to TRBJ2-1; a possible D gene is TRBD2 (7 bases). CDR1 is SQVTM, CDR2 ANQGSEA, per germline. Trimming left V 5 bases short and J 1 base short, with 15 bases between. This CDR3 has 15 residues.

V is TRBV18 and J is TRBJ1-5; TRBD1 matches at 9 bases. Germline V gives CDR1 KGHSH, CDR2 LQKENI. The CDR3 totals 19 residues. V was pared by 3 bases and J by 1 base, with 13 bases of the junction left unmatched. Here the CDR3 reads CASSPTGTGSGTSNQPQHF. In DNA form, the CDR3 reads TGTGCCAGCTCACCTACGGGGACAGGGAGCGGGACAAGCAATCAGCCCCAGCATTTT.

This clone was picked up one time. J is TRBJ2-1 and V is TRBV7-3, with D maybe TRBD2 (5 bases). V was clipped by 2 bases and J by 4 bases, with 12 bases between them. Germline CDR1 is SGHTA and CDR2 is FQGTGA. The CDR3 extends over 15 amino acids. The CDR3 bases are TGTGCCAGCAGCTTAGAGGGCCGCCAATACAATGAGCAGTTCTTC. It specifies CASSLEGRQYNEQFF.

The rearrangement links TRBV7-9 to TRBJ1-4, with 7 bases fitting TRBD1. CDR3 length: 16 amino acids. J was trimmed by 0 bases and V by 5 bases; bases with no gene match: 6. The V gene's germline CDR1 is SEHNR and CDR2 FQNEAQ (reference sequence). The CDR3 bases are TGTGCCAGCAGCACGGGACAGATTGCAACTAATGAAAAACTGTTTTTT. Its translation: CASSTGQIATNEKLFF.

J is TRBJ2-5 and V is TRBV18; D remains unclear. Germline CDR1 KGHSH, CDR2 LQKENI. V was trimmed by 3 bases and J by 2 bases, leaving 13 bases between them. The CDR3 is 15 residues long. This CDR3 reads CASSPQRLPQETQYF. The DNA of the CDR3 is TGTGCCAGCTCACCCCAGAGGTTACCGCAAGAGACCCAGTACTTC.

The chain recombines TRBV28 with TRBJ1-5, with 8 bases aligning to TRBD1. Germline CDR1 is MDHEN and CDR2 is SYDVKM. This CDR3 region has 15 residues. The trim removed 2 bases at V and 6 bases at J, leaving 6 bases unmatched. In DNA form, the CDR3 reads TGTGCCAGCAGTTTACCACAGGGGGACACTCAGCCCCAGCATTTT. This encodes CASSLPQGDTQPQHF.